The entry below gives a single T cell receptor (beta chain) sequence along with its context. Its antigen is unknown. Every donor gave approximately 10 milliliters of peripheral blood. The CDR3 is 15 amino acids. The V gene lost 2 bases and the J gene lost 2 bases, with 12 bases spanning the gap. CDR1 is MNHNY, CDR2 SVGAGI, per germline (reference sequence). This specimen comes from a study of blood T cells in healthy people across ages. Study-wide results and caveats: Naive T cell percentage showed a strong correlation with the diversity of TCR beta. The study lacked donor CMV status, which possibly confounded expanded clonotype changes.

Then a second PCR, running roughly 6 to 12 cycles, was carried out with a sample-barcoded 5' primer and a J-beta primer mix. One entry per CDR3 protein results from TCRdb running MiXCR on the 5' RACE reads. The sample records about 780,000 distinct CDR3 sequences, around 50% being singletons. The sequenced sample was blood. This clonotype was sampled from a man at least 80 years old in good health. The J gene is TRBJ2-5, the V gene TRBV6-6; D not certain. CDR3 sequence reads: CASSYAIIGQETQYF. CDR3 DNA: TGTGCCAGCAGTTACGCGATTATAGGGCAAGAGACCCAGTACTTC.